This TCR beta chain was profiled in a study of blood T cells in healthy people across ages. This clonotype was recorded a few times. This CDR3 comprises 16 residues. V was pared by 1 base and J by 2 bases, with 4 bases of the junction left unmatched. In germline, CDR1 is SQVTM, CDR2 ANQGSEA. The use of a sample-barcoded 5' primer and a J-beta primer mix characterized a second PCR of about 6 to 11 cycles. TCRdb re-called the 5' RACE reads with MiXCR, one entry per CDR3 protein. The repertoire consists of hundreds of thousands of distinct CDR3 sequences, with less than 25% occurring once and the leading ten covering approximately 10%. These data were also filed under a second study, of T cells of mothers and their children.

The TCR was taken from a boy aged 10-17 years in good health. The gene calls are TRBV29-1 and TRBJ2-6, with 8 bases lining up with TRBD1. Sequenced sample: blood. The CDR3 spells CSVEGTGSTGANVLTF. The CDR3 DNA follows: TGCAGCGTTGAAGGGACAGGGAGTACTGGGGCCAACGTCCTGACTTTC.